This T cell receptor beta chain was observed in a study of cytomegalovirus exposure and HLA in healthy donors. The PCR employed 60 Vbeta primers together with 13 Jbeta primers. Assay used: immunoSEQ multiplex PCR; TCRdb lists only in-frame clones, some missing. The sample yields around 300,000 clones, roughly two thirds seen once. This clone turned up a few times. The V and J ends lost 2 bases and 7 bases respectively, with 13 bases between them. CDR3 length equals 13 residues. Germline CDR1 SGDLS, CDR2 YYNGEE. The sequencing sample was made of PBMCs. This clonotype was sampled from a female donor in good health and CMV-seronegative. This chain connects TRBV9 to TRBJ2-7; weak D call: TRBD2 (7 bases). This CDR3 reads CASSVGGPGEQYF. For the CDR3, the DNA is TGTGCCAGCAGCGTCGGGGGGCCGGGAGAGCAGTACTTC.